The rows below give T cell receptor beta chains drawn from one sample of a study of blood T cells in healthy people across ages. TCRdb itself ran the 5' RACE reads through MiXCR, one entry per CDR3 protein. This table holds under 1,000,000 distinct CDR3 sequences, about 46% found once. The sequenced sample consisted of blood. The receptors stem from a man aged 80 or over in good health. CDR3s include the opening cysteine and the closing phenylalanine or tryptophan. D genes are given only for firm matches. The size entry is marked missing in some rows and otherwise reads once, few, many or a size class.

V gene	J gene	clone size	D gene	CDR3 DNA	CDR3 protein
TRBV5-1	TRBJ1-2	few	TRBD1	TGCGCCAGCAGCTTGTTTTCTCAGGGGGGAGACTATGGCTACACCTTC	CASSLFSQGGDYGYTF
TRBV25-1	TRBJ2-7	.	.	TGTGCCAGCAGGCTCGGACGGGAGGAGCAGTACTTC	CASRLGREEQYF
TRBV29-1	TRBJ1-2	.	.	TGCAGCGGACAGGACACTTATGGCTACACCTTC	CSGQDTYGYTF
TRBV10-3	TRBJ2-5	many	TRBD2	TGTGCCATCAGTGCAGCTAGCGGGAGACAAGAGACCCAGTACTTC	CAISAASGRQETQYF
TRBV28	TRBJ1-5	.	.	TGTGCCAGCAGGGGGCCCTACAATCAGCCCCAGCATTTT	CASRGPYNQPQHF
TRBV4-2	TRBJ2-3	.	TRBD2	TGTGCCAGCAGCCAAGAGGCTAGCGGGAGCACAGATACGCAGTATTTT	CASSQEASGSTDTQYF
TRBV9	TRBJ1-5	.	.	TGTGCCAGCAGCGTAGCTGGGGGCAGGGCACAGCCCCAGCATTTT	CASSVAGGRAQPQHF
TRBV20-1	TRBJ2-5	.	.	TGCAGTGCTAGTAACCCGACAGTCAATGGCCAAGAGACCCAGTACTTC	CSASNPTVNGQETQYF
TRBV24-1	TRBJ2-1	.	TRBD2	TGTGCCACCAGTGGGGGAATAGCGGGAGGGGATGAGCAGTTCTTC	CATSGGIAGGDEQFF
TRBV6-2/TRBV6-3	TRBJ2-7	.	.	TGTGCCAGCAGGTACGGCTCCTACGAGCAGTACTTC	CASRYGSYEQYF